One sample yielded the 13 T cell receptor beta chains listed below, sequenced in a study of T cell responses to AZD1222 COVID-19 vaccine. Repertoires were generated with immunoSEQ multiplex PCR, while TCRdb's copy carries only in-frame clones and drops some. The data contain some 180,000 clones, 85% to 95% of them singletons. The source was peripheral blood, collected 28 days after the second dose of the MenACWY control vaccine. Source of these receptors: an adult who received the MenACWY meningococcal vaccine as a control.

CDR3 in DNA: TGTGCCAGCAGCGTAAATACCGGGACGAACACCGGGGAGCTGTTTTTT. It is translated as CASSVNTGTNTGELFF. The chain recombines TRBV9 with TRBJ2-2; D might be TRBD2 (5 bases). CDR1 and CDR2 (germline): SGDLS, YYNGEE. V was clipped by 1 base and J by 0 bases, with 10 bases between them. There are 16 residues in the CDR3.

The chain combines TRBV30 with TRBJ1-1; TRBD1 agrees at 7 bases. J was trimmed by 6 bases and V by 2 bases; bases with no gene match: 6. CDR3 length equals 13 residues. In germline, CDR1 is GTSNPN, CDR2 SVGIG (reference sequence). CDR3 coding DNA: TGTGCCTGGAGTAAGTGGCAGGGGGCTGAAGCTTTCTTT. Protein sequence: CAWSKWQGAEAFF.

The V and J genes are TRBV21-1 and TRBJ2-2. TRBV21-1 is tagged as a pseudogene. CDR3 length equals 17 residues. The CDR3 bases are TGTGCCAGCAGCAAAGAGGCAGACCGCCTGGACACCGGGGAGCTGTTTTTT. Protein product: CASSKEADRLDTGELFF.

This clone has just one count. The V and J genes are TRBV30 and TRBJ2-1; D call uncertain. Germline CDR1 GTSNPN, CDR2 SVGIG (reference sequence). The CDR3 has 10 amino acids. Trimming shortened V by 3 bases and J by 10 bases, and 7 bases separated the two germline ends. Here the CDR3 DNA reads TGTGCCTGGAGCGGTGGGGAGCAGTTCTTC. Amino acids: CAWSGGEQFF.

The chain couples TRBV27 to TRBJ2-2, with 9 bases aligning to TRBD1. The J segment lost 5 bases and the V segment lost 1 base, leaving 11 bases of the junction unmatched. CDR1 MNHEY and CDR2 SMNVEV come from the germline V gene (reference sequence). This CDR3 has 18 residues. In DNA, the CDR3 is TGTGCCAGCAGTTTATGGGGTCCGGGACAGGGAGAGACCGGGGAGCTGTTTTTT. Its translation is CASSLWGPGQGETGELFF.

This clone was seen just once. This sequence joins TRBV6-4 and TRBJ1-5; 7 nucleotides align to TRBD1. Trimming removed 6 bases from V and 2 bases from J; junction bases left unmatched: 1. Germline CDR1 MRHNA, CDR2 SNTAGT. The CDR3 loop spans 13 amino acids. The CDR3 reads CASRGQRNQPQHF. The CDR3 DNA reads as TGTGCCAGCAGGGGACAGCGCAATCAGCCCCAGCATTTT.

V is TRBV7-9 and J is TRBJ1-4; 11 bases fit TRBD1. Germline lookup yields CDR1 SEHNR and CDR2 FQNEAQ (reference sequence). The junction had 7 bases not matched to a gene; V was cut back by 7 bases and J by 0 bases. There are 17 residues in the CDR3. This chain's CDR3 is CASKRDRGSATNEKLFF. DNA for the CDR3: TGTGCCAGCAAGCGGGACAGGGGGAGCGCAACTAATGAAAAACTGTTTTTT.

V is TRBV20-1 and J is TRBJ1-1; D unresolved. Trimming shortened V by 3 bases and J by 3 bases, and 14 bases separated the two germline ends. The CDR3 contains 14 residues. Germline CDR1 reads DFQATT; CDR2 reads SNEGSKA (reference sequence). The CDR3 loop reads CSASYLEWDTEAFF. CDR3 DNA: TGCAGTGCTAGTTATCTTGAATGGGACACTGAAGCTTTCTTT.

Comments on this clone: One end of the junction does not line up with germline, which may come from a read error. The V call is TRBV5-4, the J call TRBJ2-5; D may be TRBD2 (6 bases). The CDR3 sequence is 13 residues long. The germline V gene has CDR1 SGHNT and CDR2 YYREEE (reference sequence). The CDR3 here is CASSLGLQETQYF. In nucleotides, the CDR3 is TGTGCCAGCAGTTTGGGACTTCAAGAGACCCAGTACTTC. Full variable domain (missing parts from reference TRBV5-4 and TRBJ2-5): ETGVTQSPTHLIKTRGQQVTLRCSSQSGHNTVSWYQQALGQGPQFIFQYYREEENGRGNFPPRFSGLQFPNYSSELNVNALELDDSALYLCASSLGLQETQYFGPGTRLLVL.

The chain couples TRBV6-5 to TRBJ2-1, with a possible D match to TRBD1 (5 bases). The germline gives CDR1 MNHEY, CDR2 SVGAGI. The CDR3 extends over 11 amino acids. The V and J ends lost 6 bases and 7 bases respectively, with 7 bases between them. CDR3 nucleotide sequence: TGTGCCAGCAGCAGGGATAATGAGCAGTTCTTC. Its translation is CASSRDNEQFF.

In the case of this clone: The junction and the germline gene differ at one end; a read error may be behind it. The V call is TRBV18, the J call TRBJ2-3; 11 positions match TRBD2. The CDR3 totals 15 residues. Germline V CDR1 and CDR2: KGHSH, LQKENI. The CDR3 DNA reads as TGTGCCAGCACACCGACTAGCGGGGCCACAGATACGCAGTATTTT. Encoded protein: CASTPTSGATDTQYF.

This clone was seen once. The rearrangement links TRBV9 to TRBJ2-5, with 10 bases lining up with TRBD2. After removal of 2 bases from V and 1 base from J, the junction contained 8 bases not matched to a gene. This CDR3 is built from 17 residues. Germline V lookup: CDR1 SGDLS, CDR2 YYNGEE. This chain's CDR3 is CASSVSISGGFQETQYF. CDR3 DNA: TGTGCCAGCAGCGTTTCGATTAGCGGGGGGTTCCAAGAGACCCAGTACTTC. Using reference TRBV9 and TRBJ2-5 for the parts outside the CDR3, the full variable domain is DSGVTQTPKHLITATGQRVTLRCSPRSGDLSVYWYQQSLDQGLQFLIQYYNGEERAKGNILERFSAQQFPDLHSELNLSSLELGDSALYFCASSVSISGGFQETQYFGPGTRLLVL.

Comment on this clone: Relative to the germline gene, one junction end is altered; a read error may explain this. The chain couples TRBV7-9 to TRBJ1-6, with TRBD1 matching 7 bases. This CDR3 contains 12 residues. Per germline, CDR1 SEHNR and CDR2 FQNEAQ (reference sequence). Here the CDR3 reads CAGRGADSPLHF. CDR3 sequence (DNA): TGTGCCGGCAGGGGGGCGGATTCACCCCTCCACTTT.